Below are 24 T cell receptor beta chains sequenced from a single sample in a study of shared clonotypes between healthy human individuals. This table comes from immunoSEQ multiplex PCR, and its TCRdb copy is limited to in-frame clones, with some not included. The sample consists of about 520,000 clones, 81% of them appearing once. The sequenced sample consisted of PBMCs. These receptors came from a woman in her forties in good health. Some clones in this sample may be carry-over from other donors' samples.

To note about this clone: Given a far larger clone just one base away, this is likely a sequencing read error. This same CDR3 is encoded by further DNA sequences in the sample. The V and J genes are TRBV5-6 and TRBJ2-2; D is uncertain. The germline CDR1 and CDR2 sequences are SGHDT and YYEEEE. This CDR3 region has 13 residues. The CDR3 spells CASSFVITGELFF. The CDR3 bases are TGTGCAAGCAGCTTTGTTATCACCGGGGAGCTGTTTTTT. The entire variable domain, with the rest obtained from reference TRBV5-6 and TRBJ2-2, is as follows: DAGVTQSPTHLIKTRGQQVTLRCSPKSGHDTVSWYQQALGQGPQFIFQYYEEEERQRGNFPDRFSGHQFPNYSSELNVNALLLGDSALYLCASSFVITGELFFGEGSRLTVL.

This rearrangement joins TRBV28 to TRBJ2-1, with D possibly TRBD1 on 6 matching bases. Germline V gives CDR1 MDHEN, CDR2 SYDVKM. V was shortened by 8 bases and J by 3 bases, with 17 bases between the two germline ends. The CDR3 sequence is 15 residues long. For the CDR3, the DNA is TGTGCCAGCCTCAAGACAGGAAAATACTACAATGAGCAGTTCTTC. Translating gives CASLKTGKYYNEQFF.

This clone has only a few counts. DNA for the CDR3: TGTGCCAGCTCACCGGGCAGTAACTATGGCTACACCTTC. Amino acids: CASSPGSNYGYTF. The chain is built from TRBV18 and TRBJ1-2, with unresolved D. Trimming stripped 3 bases from V and 1 base from J, with 6 bases between. This CDR3 is built from 13 residues. Per germline, CDR1 KGHSH and CDR2 LQKENI.

As regards this clone: Given a far larger clone just one base away, this is likely a sequencing read error. The V gene is TRBV30, the J gene TRBJ1-1, with D perhaps matching TRBD1 (6 bases). V lost 6 bases, J lost 1 base, and 15 bases lay in between. The germline CDR1 and CDR2 sequences are GTSNPN and SVGIG (reference sequence). The CDR3 length is 14 residues. CDR3 in DNA: TGTGCCTGTAAAGCGGGACATCGGAACACTGAAGCTTTCTTT. Protein sequence: CACKAGHRNTEAFF.

The chain joins TRBV5-4 to TRBJ2-7; 7 positions agree with TRBD1. CDR3 length: 16 amino acids. V shed 4 bases, J shed 3 bases, and the junction held 13 bases outside the gene matches. In germline, CDR1 is SGHNT, CDR2 YYREEE (reference sequence). This chain's CDR3 is CASSRYGTDLNYEQYF. DNA of the CDR3: TGTGCCAGCAGCCGATACGGGACAGACCTTAACTACGAGCAGTACTTC.

The chain couples TRBV7-3 to TRBJ2-7, with TRBD1 matching 9 bases. The CDR3 sequence is 16 residues long. Germline V lookup: CDR1 SGHTA, CDR2 FQGTGA. Germline trimming cut 5 bases from V and 4 bases from J; bases unmatched to any gene: 12. The CDR3 protein is CASSLGTGGASYEQYF. The CDR3 DNA reads TGTGCCAGCAGCCTTGGAACAGGGGGCGCTTCGTACGAGCAGTACTTC. The whole variable domain, remainder taken from reference TRBV7-3 and TRBJ2-7, is GAGVSQTPSNKVTEKGKYVELRCDPISGHTALYWYRQSLGQGPEFLIYFQGTGAADDSGLPNDRFFAVRPEGSVSTLKIQRTERGDSAVYLCASSLGTGGASYEQYFGPGTRLTVT.

This clone appeared a single time. This could be a read error, since a much larger clone is one nucleotide away. The V and J genes are TRBV9 and TRBJ2-2; maybe TRBD1 (6 bases). The CDR3 consists of 16 residues. From germline, CDR1 is SGDLS and CDR2 YYNGEE. The germline V and J ends were trimmed by 4 bases and 0 bases, with 13 bases remaining between them. The CDR3 nucleotides read TGTGCCAGCAGCCCTCGGACAGTAACGAACACCGGGGAGCTGTTTTTT. It specifies CASSPRTVTNTGELFF. The entire variable domain, with the rest obtained from reference TRBV9 and TRBJ2-2, is as follows: DSGVTQTPKHLITATGQRVTLRCSPRSGDLSVYWYQQSLDQGLQFLIQYYNGEERAKGNILERFSAQQFPDLHSELNLSSLELGDSALYFCASSPRTVTNTGELFFGEGSRLTVL.

This rearrangement joins TRBV5-1 to TRBJ2-7, with 10 nucleotides matching TRBD2. This CDR3 has 14 residues. Germline values: CDR1 SGHRS, CDR2 YFSETQ. Germline trimming cut 0 bases from V and 6 bases from J; bases unmatched to any gene: 3. CDR3 residues: CASSLASSGGEQYF. The CDR3 DNA is TGCGCCAGCAGCTTGGCCTCTAGCGGGGGCGAGCAGTACTTC.

As concerns this clone: Only one base separates this from a far larger clonotype, so it likely reflects a read error. Distinct nucleotide sequences in the sample also encode this CDR3. This chain links TRBV7-9 with TRBJ2-3; 7 bases agree with TRBD2. CDR1 is SEHNR and CDR2 is FQNEAQ in the germline V gene (reference sequence). The length of the CDR3 is 15 residues. The chain's CDR3 is CASSARDYLTDTQYF. The CDR3 DNA reads as TGTGCAAGCAGTGCGAGGGACTACCTCACAGATACGCAGTATTTT.

The V and J genes are TRBV7-3 and TRBJ1-2; 7 bases are a match to TRBD1. V gave up 5 bases and J gave up 5 bases; unmatched junction bases: 5. Germline V CDR1 and CDR2: SGHTA, FQGTGA. The CDR3 is made up of 13 amino acids. The DNA of the CDR3 is TGTGCCAGCAGCGGGACAGATCGGTATGGCTACACCTTC. The encoded protein is CASSGTDRYGYTF.

The rearrangement joins TRBV28 to TRBJ1-2, with 9 nucleotides matching TRBD1. The CDR3 sequence is 14 residues long. Germline V gene lookup returns CDR1 MDHEN and CDR2 SYDVKM. The junction had 9 bases not matched to a gene; V was cut back by 5 bases and J by 8 bases. The CDR3 protein is CASSITGTGLGYTF. CDR3 bases: TGTGCCAGCAGTATCACCGGGACAGGGTTGGGCTACACCTTC.

The V and J genes are TRBV30 and TRBJ2-7, with TRBD2 as a possible D gene (5 bases). Trimming left V 0 bases short and J 2 bases short, with 11 bases between. Germline assignment: CDR1 GTSNPN and CDR2 SVGIG (reference sequence). CDR3 length: 14 amino acids. CDR3 DNA sequence: TGTGCCTGGAGTGTACAAGGAGGAACCTACGAGCAGTACTTC. Protein sequence: CAWSVQGGTYEQYF. The full variable domain, completed using reference TRBV30 and TRBJ2-7, is SQTIHQWPATLVQPVGSPLSLECTVEGTSNPNLYWYRQAAGRGLQLLFYSVGIGQISSEVPQNLSASRPQDRQFILSSKKLLLSDSGFYLCAWSVQGGTYEQYFGPGTRLTVT.

The chain links TRBV25-1 to TRBJ2-1, with D perhaps TRBD1 or TRBD2 (5 bases each). CDR3 size: 17 residues. Trimming stripped 4 bases from V and 2 bases from J, with 18 bases between. Germline V gives CDR1 MGHDK, CDR2 SYGVNS. As DNA, the CDR3 is TGTGCCAGCAGTGCCGGGGCTACCATACTCGCCTACAATGAGCAGTTCTTC. This encodes CASSAGATILAYNEQFF.

About this clone: Only one base separates this from a far larger clonotype, so it likely reflects a read error. This rearrangement joins TRBV30 to TRBJ2-7; 7 positions agree with TRBD2. The length of the CDR3 is 14 residues. The germline V gene has CDR1 GTSNPN and CDR2 SVGIG (reference sequence). The CDR3 sequence is CAWSVPGGGYEQCF. The DNA of the CDR3 is TGTGCCTGGAGTGTACCCGGGGGAGGGTACGAGCAGTGCTTC.

The rearrangement joins TRBV6-5 to TRBJ1-2; D is undetermined. V gave up 2 bases and J gave up 4 bases, with 8 bases separating them. CDR1 MNHEY and CDR2 SVGAGI come from the germline V gene. The CDR3 is 13 residues long. CDR3 region: CASSYELRYGYTF. CDR3 DNA: TGTGCCAGCAGTTACGAACTCCGCTATGGCTACACCTTC.

A note on this clone: A far larger clone is just one base off, so this is likely a read error. The same CDR3 also results from other DNA sequences found in this sample. The chain uses TRBV30 and TRBJ2-7; D is perhaps TRBD1 or TRBD2 (6 bases each). The length of the CDR3 is 13 residues. Germline V CDR1 and CDR2: GTSNPN, SVGIG (reference sequence). CDR3 region: CAWAGQNSYEQYF. Written as DNA, the CDR3 is TGTGCCTGGGCGGGACAAAACTCCTATGAGCAGTACTTC.

The chain uses TRBV9 and TRBJ2-3, with 10 nucleotides matching TRBD1. In germline, CDR1 is SGDLS, CDR2 YYNGEE. This CDR3 has 17 amino acids. Losses at the gene ends were 0 bases for V and 4 bases for J; bases not matched to a gene: 8. The CDR3 nucleotides read TGTGCCAGCAGCGTAGCCCCCCCCGGGACAGGGGCAGATACGCAGTATTTT. This encodes CASSVAPPGTGADTQYF.

This clone was observed once. The chain joins TRBV29-1 to TRBJ2-1, with TRBD1 identical over 8 bases. CDR3 size: 16 residues. The junction had 9 bases not matched to a gene; V was cut back by 4 bases and J by 1 base. Per the germline V gene, CDR1 is SQVTM and CDR2 is ANQGSEA. The CDR3, as DNA: TGCAGCGTTGCCTCCTCAGGGGGCCGTTCCTACAATGAGCAGTTCTTC. It codes for CSVASSGGRSYNEQFF.

This clone has only one observation. A far larger clone lies a single base away; this is likely a read error. Likely a read error: the CDR3 ends without its conserved phenylalanine or tryptophan. V gene TRBV19 combines with J gene TRBJ1-2, with D possibly being TRBD1 (5 bases). V lost 7 bases and J lost 8, with 20 bases in between. The CDR3 covers 14 residues. Per germline, CDR1 LNHDA and CDR2 SQIVND (reference sequence). In DNA form, the CDR3 reads TGTGCCAGTACCGCCCGAGGAGGGGATGGAGGCTACACCTTA. As protein: CASTARGGDGGYTL.

The chain is built from TRBV9 and TRBJ2-7; possibly TRBD2 for D (6 bases). The V end was cut by 0 bases, the J end by 5 bases, with 18 bases between. The CDR3 spans 16 residues. Germline V gene lookup returns CDR1 SGDLS and CDR2 YYNGEE. CDR3 nucleotides: TGTGCCAGCAGCGTAGGTATTCAGGCGGGGTCGAACGAGCAGTACTTC. Amino acid sequence: CASSVGIQAGSNEQYF.

This clone was observed at least ten times. Other DNA sequences within the sample encode an identical CDR3. The chain joins TRBV10-3 to TRBJ1-5; 7 nucleotides match TRBD1. Germline V gene data show CDR1 as ENHRY and CDR2 as SYGVKD. With V trimmed by 11 bases and J by 4 bases, 8 bases remained unmatched. CDR3 length equals 13 residues. The chain's CDR3 is CAVTGDPNQPQHF. The CDR3 coding sequence is TGTGCCGTCACAGGGGACCCGAATCAGCCCCAGCATTTT.

This clone came up a few times. The chain is built from TRBV29-1 and TRBJ2-5, with 8 bases matching TRBD1. Germline assignment: CDR1 SQVTM and CDR2 ANQGSEA. CDR3 length: 13 amino acids. The V gene end was trimmed by 6 bases and the J gene end by 4 bases; junction bases not matched to a gene: 7. This chain's CDR3 is CSVGETGGETQYF. The CDR3 DNA reads as TGCAGCGTGGGGGAAACAGGGGGAGAGACCCAGTACTTC.

This sequence joins TRBV10-3 and TRBJ1-3; D is unresolved. V was trimmed by 6 bases and J by 0 bases, leaving 9 bases between them. CDR1 is ENHRY, CDR2 SYGVKD, per germline. The CDR3 consists of 14 residues. The DNA for the CDR3 is TGTGCCATCAGCGGCGAGAGCTCTGGAAACACCATATATTTT. This gives the protein CAISGESSGNTIYF.

J is TRBJ2-3 and V is TRBV6-4, with D possibly TRBD2 on 6 matching bases. V shed 3 bases and J shed 0 bases, with 10 bases lying between them. Germline CDR1 reads MRHNA; CDR2 reads SNTAGT. The CDR3 contains 15 residues. The CDR3: CASSERSGSTDTQYF. As DNA, the CDR3 is TGTGCCAGCAGTGAACGTAGCGGCAGCACAGATACGCAGTATTTT.